This paragraph reports one TCR beta chain. Other nucleotide sequences from this sample produce the same CDR3. The sample originates from a study of blood T cell repertoires in COVID-19. Study background: There were acute and convalescent COVID-19 samples, and they came from the United States, Italy and Spain. Nucleic acid was either cDNA or gDNA, and it came from T cells, B-cell-depleted T cells, or PBMCs.

From germline, CDR1 is SEHNR and CDR2 FQNEAQ (reference sequence). V was pared by 1 base and J by 7 bases, with 0 bases of the junction left unmatched. The CDR3 is made up of 13 amino acids. In the authors' workflow: By means of reference gene primer amplification, nucleated cell counts were estimated. Repertoires were generated with immunoSEQ multiplex PCR, while TCRdb's copy carries only in-frame clones and drops some. Clone size and V and J calls were adopted from that table, with D and trimming inferred from the DNA. The data show tens of thousands of clones, more than 75% seen once. The source of this sequence is a woman aged 80 or older with acute or convalescent COVID-19. Sequenced sample: peripheral blood. This rearrangement joins TRBV7-9 to TRBJ2-1; 8 bases are shared with TRBD2. CDR3 nucleotides: TGTGCCAGCAGCTTAGTAGCGGGGAATGAGCAGTTCTTC. Amino acid sequence: CASSLVAGNEQFF.